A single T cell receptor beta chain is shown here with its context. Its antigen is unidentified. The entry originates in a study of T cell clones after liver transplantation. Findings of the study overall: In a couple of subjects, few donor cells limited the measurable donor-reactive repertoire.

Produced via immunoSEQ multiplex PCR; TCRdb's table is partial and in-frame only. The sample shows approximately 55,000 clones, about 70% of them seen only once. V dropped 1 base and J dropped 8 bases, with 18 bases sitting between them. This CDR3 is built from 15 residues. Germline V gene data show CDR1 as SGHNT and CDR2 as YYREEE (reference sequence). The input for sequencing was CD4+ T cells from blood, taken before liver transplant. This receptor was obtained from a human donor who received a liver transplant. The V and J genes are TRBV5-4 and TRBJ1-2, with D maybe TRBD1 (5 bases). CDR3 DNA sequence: TGTGCCAGCAGCTTGTCCCTTCGGAGGGGCGACGGCTACACCTTC. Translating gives CASSLSLRRGDGYTF.